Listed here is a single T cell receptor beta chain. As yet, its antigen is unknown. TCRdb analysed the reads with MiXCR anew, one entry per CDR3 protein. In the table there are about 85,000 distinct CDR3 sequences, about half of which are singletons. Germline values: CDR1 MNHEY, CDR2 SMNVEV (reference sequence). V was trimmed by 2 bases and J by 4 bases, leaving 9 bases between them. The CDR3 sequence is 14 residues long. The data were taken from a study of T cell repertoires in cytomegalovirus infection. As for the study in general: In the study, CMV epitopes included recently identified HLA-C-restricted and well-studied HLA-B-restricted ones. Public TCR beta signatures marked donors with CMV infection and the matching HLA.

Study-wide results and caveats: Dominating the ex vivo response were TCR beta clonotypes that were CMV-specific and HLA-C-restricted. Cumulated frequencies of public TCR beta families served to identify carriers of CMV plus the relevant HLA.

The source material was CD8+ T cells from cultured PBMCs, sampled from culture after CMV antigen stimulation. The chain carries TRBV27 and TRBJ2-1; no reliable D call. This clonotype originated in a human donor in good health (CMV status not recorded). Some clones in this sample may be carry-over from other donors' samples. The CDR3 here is CASSLGPSYNEQFF. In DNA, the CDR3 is TGTGCCAGCAGTTTAGGCCCGAGTTACAATGAGCAGTTCTTC.